The sequence of this T cell receptor beta chain was determined in a study of T cells expressing NK-cell markers. Study as a whole: Source material for TCR beta repertoires consisted of sorted CD3+CD56+NKG2C+, CD3+CD56+NKG2C- and CD3+CD56-NKG2C+ T cells. Overall study findings and caveats: In about six donors, dominant CD3+CD56+NKG2C+ clones formed roughly 1.0-7.5% of CD8+ cells. There were a handful of donors in whom these clonotypes also led the CD3+CD56-NKG2C+ fraction.

A 5'RACE template switching approach incorporating UMIs was used to make TCR beta cDNA. From the 5' RACE reads, TCRdb lists one entry per CDR3 protein and no DNA. The ten most abundant clones cover 5.2% of a sample with roughly 380,000 distinct CDR3 sequences. The germline CDR1 and CDR2 sequences are SNHLY and FYNNEI. There are 15 residues in the CDR3. As concerns this clonotype: Its cognate antigen is unknown.

V usage is TRBV2 and J usage is TRBJ2-3; TCRdb names TRBD1, which stays unverified in the absence of DNA. Sequencing was done on a sample of blood T cells: a sorted CD56 or NKG2C T cell subset, CD4+ or CD8+ T cells, or bulk PBMC T cells (not recorded which). The sequence was collected from a man aged 18-69 years in good health. The CDR3 here is CASSEQGQGTDTQYF.